The T cell receptor beta chain described here comes from a study of blood T cell repertoires in COVID-19. Assay used: immunoSEQ multiplex PCR; TCRdb lists only in-frame clones, some missing. Of roughly 74,000 clones in the sample, roughly 88% were seen once. The sequenced sample consisted of peripheral blood. The clonotype was recovered from a man aged 70-80 years with active or convalescent COVID-19.

The CDR3 spells CASSQGASPAIETQYF. The CDR3 DNA reads as TGCGCCAGCAGCCAAGGGGCTAGCCCAGCTATAGAGACCCAGTACTTC. The gene calls are TRBV4-1 and TRBJ2-5; maybe TRBD2 (5 bases). The CDR3 loop spans 16 amino acids. The ends were cut back, 1 base at V and 4 bases at J, with 16 bases in the middle. The germline V gene encodes CDR1 MGHRA and CDR2 YSYEKL.